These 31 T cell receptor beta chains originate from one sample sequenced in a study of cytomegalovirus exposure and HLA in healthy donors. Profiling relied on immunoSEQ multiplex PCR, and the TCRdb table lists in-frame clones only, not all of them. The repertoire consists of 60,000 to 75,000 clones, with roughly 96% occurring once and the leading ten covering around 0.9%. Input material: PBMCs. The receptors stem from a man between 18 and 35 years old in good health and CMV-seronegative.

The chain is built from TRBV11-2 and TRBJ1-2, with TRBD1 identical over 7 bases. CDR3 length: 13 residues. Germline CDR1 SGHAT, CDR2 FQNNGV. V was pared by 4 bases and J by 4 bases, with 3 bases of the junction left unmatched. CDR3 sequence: CASSSGQTYGYTF. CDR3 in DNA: TGTGCCAGCAGCTCGGGACAGACCTATGGCTACACCTTC.

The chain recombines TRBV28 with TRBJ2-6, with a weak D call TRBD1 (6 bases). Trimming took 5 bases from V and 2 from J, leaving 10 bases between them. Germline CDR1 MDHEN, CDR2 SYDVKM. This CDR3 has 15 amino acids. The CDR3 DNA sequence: TGTGCCAGCAGTCTCCCAGGGGCTGGGGCCAACGTCCTGACTTTC. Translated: CASSLPGAGANVLTF.

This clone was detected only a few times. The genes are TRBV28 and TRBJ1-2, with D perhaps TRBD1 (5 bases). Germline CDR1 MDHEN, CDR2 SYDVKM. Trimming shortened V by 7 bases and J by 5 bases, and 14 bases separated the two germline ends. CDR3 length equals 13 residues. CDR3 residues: CASKTPGPYGYTF. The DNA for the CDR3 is TGTGCCAGCAAAACTCCAGGGCCTTATGGCTACACCTTC.

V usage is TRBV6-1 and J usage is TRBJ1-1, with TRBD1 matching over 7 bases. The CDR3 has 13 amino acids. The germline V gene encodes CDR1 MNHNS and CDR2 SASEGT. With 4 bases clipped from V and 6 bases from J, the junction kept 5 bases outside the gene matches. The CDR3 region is CASSAYDRAEAFF. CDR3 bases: TGTGCCAGCAGTGCGTACGACAGGGCTGAAGCTTTCTTT.

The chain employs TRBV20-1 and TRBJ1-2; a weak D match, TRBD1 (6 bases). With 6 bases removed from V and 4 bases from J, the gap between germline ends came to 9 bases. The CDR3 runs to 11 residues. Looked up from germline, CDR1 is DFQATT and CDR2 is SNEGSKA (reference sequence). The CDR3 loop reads CSAPDSYGYTF. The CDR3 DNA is TGCAGTGCCCCGGACAGCTATGGCTACACCTTC.

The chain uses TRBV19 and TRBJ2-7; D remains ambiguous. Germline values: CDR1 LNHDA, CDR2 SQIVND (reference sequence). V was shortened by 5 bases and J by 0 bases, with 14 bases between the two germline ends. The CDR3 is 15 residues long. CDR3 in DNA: TGTGCCAGTAGTGTGCCCCAGTGGCCCTCCTACGAGCAGTACTTC. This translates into CASSVPQWPSYEQYF.

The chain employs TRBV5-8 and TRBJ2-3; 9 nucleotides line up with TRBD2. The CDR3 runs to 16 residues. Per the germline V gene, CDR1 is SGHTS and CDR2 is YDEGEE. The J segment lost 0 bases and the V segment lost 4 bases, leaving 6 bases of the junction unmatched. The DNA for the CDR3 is TGTGCCAGCAGCGCCCGACTAGCGGCCAGCACAGATACGCAGTATTTT. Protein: CASSARLAASTDTQYF.

The CDR3: CASSASGSSDTQYF. The CDR3 region has the DNA TGTGCCAGCAGCGCTAGCGGGAGTTCAGATACGCAGTATTTT. The chain combines TRBV9 with TRBJ2-3; TRBD2 matches at 10 bases. Germline-derived CDR1 and CDR2 are SGDLS and YYNGEE. The CDR3 runs 14 residues. V shed 3 bases, J shed 4 bases, and the junction held 2 bases outside the gene matches.

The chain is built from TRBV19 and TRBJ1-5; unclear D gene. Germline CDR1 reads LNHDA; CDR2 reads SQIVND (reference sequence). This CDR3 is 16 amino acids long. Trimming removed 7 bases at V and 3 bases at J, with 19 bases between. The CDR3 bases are TGTGCCAGTATCAGTAGGTTTGAAGACTACAATCAGCCCCAGCATTTT. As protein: CASISRFEDYNQPQHF.

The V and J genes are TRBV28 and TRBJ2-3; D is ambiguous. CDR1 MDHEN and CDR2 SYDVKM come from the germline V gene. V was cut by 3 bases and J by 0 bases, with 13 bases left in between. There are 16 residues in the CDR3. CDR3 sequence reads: CASSFDGTTSTDTQYF. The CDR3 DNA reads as TGTGCCAGCAGTTTCGATGGTACCACTAGCACAGATACGCAGTATTTT.

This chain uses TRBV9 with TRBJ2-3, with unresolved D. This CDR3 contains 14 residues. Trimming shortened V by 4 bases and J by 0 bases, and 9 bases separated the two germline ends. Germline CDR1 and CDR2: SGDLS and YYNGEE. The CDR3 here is CASSPPVSTDTQYF. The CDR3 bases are TGTGCCAGCAGCCCCCCGGTTAGCACAGATACGCAGTATTTT.

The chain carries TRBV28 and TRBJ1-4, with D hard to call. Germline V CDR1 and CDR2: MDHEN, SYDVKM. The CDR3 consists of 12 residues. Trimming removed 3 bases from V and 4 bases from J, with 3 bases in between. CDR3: CASSFLNEKLFF. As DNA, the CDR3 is TGTGCCAGCAGTTTCCTTAATGAAAAACTGTTTTTT.

CDR3 loop: CSVTGADTQYF. CDR3 DNA sequence: TGCAGCGTTACAGGGGCAGATACGCAGTATTTT. This sequence joins TRBV29-1 and TRBJ2-3, with 7 bases lining up with TRBD1. Germline loops: CDR1 SQVTM, CDR2 ANQGSEA. The length of the CDR3 is 11 residues. V lost 5 bases and J lost 4; bases outside the gene matches: 0.

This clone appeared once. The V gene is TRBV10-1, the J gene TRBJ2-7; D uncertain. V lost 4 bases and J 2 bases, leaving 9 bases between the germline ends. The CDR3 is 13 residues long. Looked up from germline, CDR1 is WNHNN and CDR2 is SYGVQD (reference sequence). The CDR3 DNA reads TGCGCCAGCAGTGCCGGCACAGCCTACGAGCAGTACTTC. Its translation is CASSAGTAYEQYF.

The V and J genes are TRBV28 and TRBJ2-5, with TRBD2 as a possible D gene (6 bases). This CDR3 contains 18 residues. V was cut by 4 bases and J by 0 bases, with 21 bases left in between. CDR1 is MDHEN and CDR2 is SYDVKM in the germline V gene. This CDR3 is CASSSPFWDSRYQETQYF. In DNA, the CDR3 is TGTGCCAGCAGTTCCCCCTTCTGGGACTCTCGGTACCAAGAGACCCAGTACTTC.

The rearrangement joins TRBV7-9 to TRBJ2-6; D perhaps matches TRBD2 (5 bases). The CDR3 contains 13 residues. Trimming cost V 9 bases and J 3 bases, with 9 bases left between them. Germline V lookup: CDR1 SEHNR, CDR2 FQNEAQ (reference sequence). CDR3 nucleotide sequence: TGTGCCAGTGAGGGTGGTGGGGCCAACGTCCTGACTTTC. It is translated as CASEGGGANVLTF.

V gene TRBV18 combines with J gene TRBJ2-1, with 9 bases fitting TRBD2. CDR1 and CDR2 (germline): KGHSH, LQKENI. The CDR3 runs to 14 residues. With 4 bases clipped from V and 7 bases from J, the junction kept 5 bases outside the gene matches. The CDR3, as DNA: TGTGCCAGCTCACTTACTAGCGGGTTGAATGAGCAGTTCTTC. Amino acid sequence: CASSLTSGLNEQFF.

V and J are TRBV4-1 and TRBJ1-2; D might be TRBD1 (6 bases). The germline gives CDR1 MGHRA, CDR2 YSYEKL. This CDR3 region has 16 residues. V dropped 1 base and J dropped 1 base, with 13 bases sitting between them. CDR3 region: CASSQVPGAFNYGYTF. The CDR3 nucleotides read TGCGCCAGCAGCCAAGTTCCAGGGGCATTTAACTATGGCTACACCTTC.

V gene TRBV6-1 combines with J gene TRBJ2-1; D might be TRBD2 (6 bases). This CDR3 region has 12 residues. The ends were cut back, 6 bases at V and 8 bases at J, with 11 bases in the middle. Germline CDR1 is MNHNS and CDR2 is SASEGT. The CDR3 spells CASRTTGDEQFF. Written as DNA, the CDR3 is TGTGCCAGCAGAACGACGGGGGATGAGCAGTTCTTC.

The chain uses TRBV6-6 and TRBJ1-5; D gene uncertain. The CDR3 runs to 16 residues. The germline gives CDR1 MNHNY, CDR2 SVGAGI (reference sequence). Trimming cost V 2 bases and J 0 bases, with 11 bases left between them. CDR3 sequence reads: CASSYEEYLSNQPQHF. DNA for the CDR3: TGTGCCAGCAGTTACGAGGAGTATCTTAGCAATCAGCCCCAGCATTTT.

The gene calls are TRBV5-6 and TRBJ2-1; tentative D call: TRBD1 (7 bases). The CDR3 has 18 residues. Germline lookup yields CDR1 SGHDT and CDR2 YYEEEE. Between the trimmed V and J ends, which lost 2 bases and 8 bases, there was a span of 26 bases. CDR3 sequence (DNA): TGTGCCAGCAGCTTCCGGGTCACAGGGGACTTTGGATACGATGAGCAGTTCTTC. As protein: CASSFRVTGDFGYDEQFF.

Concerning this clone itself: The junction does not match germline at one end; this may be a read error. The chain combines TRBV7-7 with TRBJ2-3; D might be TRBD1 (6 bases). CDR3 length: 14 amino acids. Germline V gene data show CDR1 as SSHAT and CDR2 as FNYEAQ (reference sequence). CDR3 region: CASSLSRGADTQYF. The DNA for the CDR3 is TGTGCTAGCAGCTTAAGCAGGGGCGCAGATACGCAGTATTTT.

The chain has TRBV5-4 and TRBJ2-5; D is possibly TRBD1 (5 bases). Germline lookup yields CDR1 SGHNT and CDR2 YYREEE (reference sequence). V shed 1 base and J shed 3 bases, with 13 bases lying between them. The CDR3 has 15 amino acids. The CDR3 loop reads CASSLWVGAEETQYF. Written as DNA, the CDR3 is TGTGCCAGCAGCTTGTGGGTAGGGGCCGAAGAGACCCAGTACTTC.

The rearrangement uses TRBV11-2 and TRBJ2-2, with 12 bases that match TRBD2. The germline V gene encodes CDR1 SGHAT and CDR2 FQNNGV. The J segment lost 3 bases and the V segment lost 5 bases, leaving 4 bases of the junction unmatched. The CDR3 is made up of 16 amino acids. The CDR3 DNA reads TGTGCCAGCAGCCGACTAGCGGGAGAGGACACCGGGGAGCTGTTTTTT. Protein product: CASSRLAGEDTGELFF.

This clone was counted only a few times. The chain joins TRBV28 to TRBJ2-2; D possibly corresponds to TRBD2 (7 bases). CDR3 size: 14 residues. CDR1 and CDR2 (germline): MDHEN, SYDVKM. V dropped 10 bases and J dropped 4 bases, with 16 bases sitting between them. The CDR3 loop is CATLSRGATGELFF. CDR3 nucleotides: TGTGCCACTCTCTCCCGGGGGGCCACCGGGGAGCTGTTTTTT.

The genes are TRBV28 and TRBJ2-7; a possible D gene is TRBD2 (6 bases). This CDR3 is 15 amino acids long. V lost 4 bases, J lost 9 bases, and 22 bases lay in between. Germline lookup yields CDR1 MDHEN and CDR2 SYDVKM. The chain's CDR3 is CASSSTGTHITTQYF. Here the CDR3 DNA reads TGTGCCAGCAGTTCGACCGGGACTCATATTACGACGCAGTACTTC.

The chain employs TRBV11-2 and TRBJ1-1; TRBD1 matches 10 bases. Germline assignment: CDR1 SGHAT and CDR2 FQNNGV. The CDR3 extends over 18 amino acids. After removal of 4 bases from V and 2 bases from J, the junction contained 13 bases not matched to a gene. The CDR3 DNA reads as TGTGCCAGCAGCTCCATCCTGGGGAGGGACAGGGGAAACACTGAAGCTTTCTTT. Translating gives CASSSILGRDRGNTEAFF. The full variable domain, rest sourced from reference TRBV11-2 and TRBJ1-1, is EAGVAQSPRYKIIEKRQSVAFWCNPISGHATLYWYQQILGQGPKLLIQFQNNGVVDDSQLPKDRFSAERLKGVDSTLKIQPAKLEDSAVYLCASSSILGRDRGNTEAFFGQGTRLTVV.

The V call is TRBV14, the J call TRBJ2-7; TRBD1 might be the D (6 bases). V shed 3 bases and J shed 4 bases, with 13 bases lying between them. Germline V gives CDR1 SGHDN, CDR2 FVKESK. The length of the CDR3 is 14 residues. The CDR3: CASSHRSQGYEQYF. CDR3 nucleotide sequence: TGTGCCAGCAGCCACAGATCCCAGGGGTACGAGCAGTACTTC. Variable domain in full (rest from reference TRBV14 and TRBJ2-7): EAGVTQFPSHSVIEKGQTVTLRCDPISGHDNLYWYRRVMGKEIKFLLHFVKESKQDESGMPNNRFLAERTGGTYSTLKVQPAELEDSGVYFCASSHRSQGYEQYFGPGTRLTVT.

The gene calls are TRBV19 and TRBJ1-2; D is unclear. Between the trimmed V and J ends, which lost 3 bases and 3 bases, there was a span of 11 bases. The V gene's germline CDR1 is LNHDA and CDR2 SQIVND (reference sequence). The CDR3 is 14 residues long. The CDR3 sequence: CASSIEGGDYGYTF. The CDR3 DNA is TGTGCCAGTAGTATCGAGGGTGGTGACTATGGCTACACCTTC.

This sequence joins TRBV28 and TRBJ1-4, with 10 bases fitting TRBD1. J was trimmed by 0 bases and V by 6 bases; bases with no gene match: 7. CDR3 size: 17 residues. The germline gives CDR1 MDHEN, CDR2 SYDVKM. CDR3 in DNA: TGTGCCAGCAGCCCCGGGACAGGGGAGCCAACTAATGAAAAACTGTTTTTT. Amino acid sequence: CASSPGTGEPTNEKLFF.

The CDR3 region has the DNA TGTGCCAGCAGCCCCCCGGGGGAAAAACTGTTTTTT. This gives the protein CASSPPGEKLFF. V usage is TRBV7-6 and J usage is TRBJ1-4; D unresolved. Trimming cost V 5 bases and J 8 bases, with 9 bases left between them. This CDR3 spans 12 amino acids. Germline CDR1 reads SGHVS; CDR2 reads FNYEAQ.